This T cell receptor (beta chain) was recovered during a study of blood T cell repertoires in COVID-19 (dated by TCRdb to the early 2020s). About the study as a whole: Collaborator samples came from the United States, Italy and Spain and covered acute and convalescent phases of COVID-19. The prospective study material was composed of cDNA or gDNA derived from T cells, B-cell-depleted T cells, or PBMCs. The dataset comprised deeply sampled blood TCRbeta repertoires from subjects exposed to, actively infected with, or recovered from COVID-19. A freely available public database, intended as a resource for researchers studying the immune response to SARS-CoV-2, is where the repertoires were released. The samples were drawn from two sources: the first 160 participants of the ongoing ImmuneRACE study, and 1,254 subjects contributed by 6 global collaborators. The sample metadata nearly always contained a de-identified subject ID, COVID-19 status, age in years and sex. Where available, HLA class I and class II types were obtained from metadata supplied by the sample provider rather than from assay-based typing. Broad study findings and their caveats: The amount of clinical and demographic metadata varied by source and participant and was provided uncurated.

Turning to this clone: What antigen it recognizes has not been identified. Base quality data are lacking; no much larger clone is found one base away.

At one collaborating source in Seattle, patients were enrolled during active infection and were followed longitudinally through the course of disease. Collaborating institutions collected whole blood in K2EDTA tubes following their own protocols. For TCRbeta analysis, collaborators shipped samples in one of three forms: frozen whole blood, isolated PBMCs, or DNA extracted from either of those sample types. TCRbeta CDR3 regions were amplified from genomic DNA by means of the immunoSEQ Assay, a bias-controlled multiplex PCR. Per the authors' processing: The number of nucleated cells in each sample was estimated by amplification of reference gene primers within the assay. To quantify the absolute abundance of each unique TCRbeta CDR3 rearrangement, sequence reads were collapsed and filtered. For each sample, productive Simpson clonality was calculated as the square root of Simpson's diversity index across productive rearrangements. TCRdb provides this immuneACCESS table in a form limited to in-frame rearrangements. Some clones are lacking; in checked studies, under half of them reflect an unresolved V gene, and why the rest are absent is not known. That table is the source of V, J and clone size, and D and trimming were worked out from the DNA. Present in this sample are more than 300,000 clones, around 87% of which were seen just once. The ten largest clones take up roughly 10% of the sample.

CDR1 MDHEN and CDR2 SYDVKM were looked up in the germline V gene. The junction shows trimming of 7 bases on V and 4 bases on J, and the gene matches do not reach 10 bases of it. Including the terminal cysteine and phenylalanine, the CDR3 comprises 15 residues. Just the 45-base CDR3 DNA is kept, in frame starting at base 1. The sequenced material came from peripheral blood. The chain was built from TRBV28 and TRBJ1-5; 7 junctional bases match TRBD1. The TCR was taken from a woman aged 25 to 39 with COVID-19, enrolled during active disease. The base sequence is TGTGCCAGCATCAACGTGGACAGGCCAAATCAGCCCCAGCATTTT. Its protein reads: CASINVDRPNQPQHF.